This T cell receptor beta chain is from a study of persistence of HIV-infected CD4 T cells. A remark on this clone: The antigen is unknown.

Study outcomes and limitations: Compared with CD3/CD28-stimulated cells, CMV- and Gag-responding cells showed lower TCRbeta richness. Within sorted populations, more oligoclonal TCRs accompanied more oligoclonal proviruses. Degenerate expanded CDR3beta sequences were enriched among CMV- and Gag-responding cells.

The immunoSEQ assay was version 4, run in survey mode. Data came from immunoSEQ multiplex PCR; TCRdb stores just in-frame clones and leaves some out. The sample yields 25,000 to 35,000 clones, 82% seen once. Lysates of CMV-infected fibroblasts at about 10 ug/mL stimulated these cells. Memory cells lacking CD40L and CD69 with high CD45RO were sorted. This CDR3 is built from 13 residues. V was clipped by 4 bases and J by 2 bases; unmatched bases: 1. The germline V gene has CDR1 LGHDT and CDR2 YNNKEL (reference sequence). This clonotype was sampled from an adult man with HIV who was CMV-seropositive. The specimen comprised CD4+ T cells sorted from PBMCs after approximately 19-hour stimulation, sampled from a patient who received antiretroviral therapy. This chain joins TRBV3-1 (or the pseudogene TRBV3-2) and TRBJ2-5, with TRBD2 matching over 7 bases. The CDR3 loop is CASSLGGQETQYF. The CDR3, as DNA: TGTGCCAGCAGCCTGGGGGGGCAAGAGACCCAGTACTTC.